This T cell receptor beta chain was recovered during a study of early T cells in non-severe SARS-CoV-2 infection. Researchers attached unique molecular identifiers to individual cDNA molecules. From the 5' RACE reads, TCRdb called clonotypes with MiXCR, one entry per CDR3 protein. The table records fewer than 35,000 distinct CDR3 sequences, around 4% of them present only once. This clonotype was seen at least ten times. Trimming removed 5 bases from V and 5 bases from J; junction bases left unmatched: 12. The V gene's germline CDR1 is DFQATT and CDR2 SNEGSKA (reference sequence). This CDR3 comprises 15 residues.

V is TRBV20-1 and J is TRBJ2-3, with 8 bases matching TRBD2. The sequenced sample consisted of whole blood. The clonotype originates from an adult who was a healthcare worker with PCR-confirmed SARS-CoV-2 infection or an uninfected control (not recorded which). This chain's CDR3 is CSAGREAGAGDTQYF. The CDR3 DNA is TGCAGTGCTGGGCGGGAAGCGGGAGCGGGAGATACGCAGTATTTT.